The 8 T cell receptor beta chains in this list originate from one sample, sequenced in a study of T cell responses to AZD1222 COVID-19 vaccine. Sequencing was performed with immunoSEQ multiplex PCR; in TCRdb, only in-frame clones are kept and a portion is missing. The table has 150,000 to 200,000 clones, around 91% seen once. The material was peripheral blood, obtained 28 days after the second AZD1222 dose. The receptors originated from an adult who received the AZD1222 COVID-19 vaccine.

The chain carries TRBV24-1 and TRBJ2-6, with a possible D match to TRBD1 (6 bases). This CDR3 is built from 17 residues. The V end was cut by 2 bases, the J end by 0 bases, with 10 bases between. The V gene's germline CDR1 is KGHDR and CDR2 SFDVKD. The DNA of the CDR3 is TGTGCCACCAGTGATTCTCCACAGGGCTCTGGGGCCAACGTCCTGACTTTC. It translates to CATSDSPQGSGANVLTF.

The gene calls are TRBV14 and TRBJ1-6; D uncertain. V was pared by 0 bases and J by 7 bases, with 16 bases between. The CDR3 is made up of 17 amino acids. The germline V gene has CDR1 SGHDN and CDR2 FVKESK. CDR3 loop: CASSQEELAASNSPLHF. CDR3 in DNA: TGTGCCAGCAGCCAAGAAGAGTTGGCGGCGTCCAATTCACCCCTCCACTTT.

This rearrangement joins TRBV7-2 to TRBJ2-3; the match to TRBD2 covers 7 bases. Losses at the gene ends were 5 bases for V and 0 bases for J; bases not matched to a gene: 5. CDR1 and CDR2 (germline): SGHTA, FQGNSA. The CDR3 extends over 15 amino acids. DNA of the CDR3: TGTGCCAGCAGCATTAGCGGGCCAAGCACAGATACGCAGTATTTT. The encoded protein is CASSISGPSTDTQYF.

The chain joins TRBV5-1 to TRBJ2-3; possibly TRBD1 for D (6 bases). V lost 4 bases to trimming and J lost 6 bases, with 15 bases between them. From germline, CDR1 is SGHRS and CDR2 YFSETQ. The CDR3 contains 14 residues. The CDR3 DNA reads TGCGCCAGCAGCCGAATAACAGGGATGGATACGCAGTATTTT. Protein sequence: CASSRITGMDTQYF.

This chain connects TRBV6-4 to TRBJ2-1; 13 bases align to TRBD2. The CDR3 contains 18 residues. V was pared by 5 bases and J by 2 bases, with 9 bases of the junction left unmatched. Germline V gene data show CDR1 as MRHNA and CDR2 as SNTAGT. The CDR3 sequence: CASSKLAGGPGAYNEQFF. In nucleotides, the CDR3 is TGTGCCAGCAGTAAACTAGCGGGAGGGCCAGGGGCCTACAATGAGCAGTTCTTC.

CDR3 sequence (DNA): TGTGCCAGCAGCTTTCGGGCGGGGGGGCGTACAGATACGCAGTATTTT. The encoded protein is CASSFRAGGRTDTQYF. The chain uses TRBV5-5 and TRBJ2-3; 9 positions agree with TRBD2. Germline CDR1 and CDR2: SGHKS and YYEKEE (reference sequence). The CDR3 consists of 16 residues. V lost 2 bases, J lost 3 bases, and 7 bases stayed unmatched. The full variable domain, completed using reference TRBV5-5 and TRBJ2-3, is DAGVTQSPTHLIKTRGQQVTLRCSPISGHKSVSWYQQVLGQGPQFIFQYYEKEERGRGNFPDRFSARQFPNYSSELNVNALLLGDSALYLCASSFRAGGRTDTQYFGPGTRLTVL.

The rearrangement uses TRBV5-1 and TRBJ1-3; 10 bases are a match to TRBD1. The length of the CDR3 is 17 residues. CDR1 is SGHRS and CDR2 is YFSETQ in the germline V gene. V was clipped by 4 bases and J by 0 bases; unmatched bases: 7. The CDR3 region is CASSRTGGESSGNTIYF. CDR3 coding DNA: TGCGCCAGCAGCAGGACAGGGGGAGAGAGCTCTGGAAACACCATATATTTT.

This chain joins TRBV30 and TRBJ1-1; TRBD1 is a possible D gene (5 bases). The CDR3 has 15 residues. Trimming shortened V by 7 bases and J by 0 bases, and 18 bases separated the two germline ends. CDR1 and CDR2 (germline): GTSNPN, SVGIG (reference sequence). CDR3 sequence: CAYTGWGPMNTEAFF. As DNA, the CDR3 is TGTGCCTATACCGGCTGGGGCCCCATGAACACTGAAGCTTTCTTT.